A single sample gave rise to the 22 T cell receptor beta chains below, sequenced in a study of cytomegalovirus exposure and HLA in healthy donors. The PCR had 60 Vbeta and 13 Jbeta primers. The protocol was immunoSEQ multiplex PCR, while the TCRdb copy is restricted to in-frame clones and leaves out a portion. Among some 190,000 clones listed, around four fifths were seen once. The sequenced sample was PBMCs. All receptors derive from a woman in her 30s in good health and CMV-seronegative.

The chain has TRBV30 and TRBJ2-1; a weak D match, TRBD2 (5 bases). V lost 0 bases and J 5 bases, leaving 14 bases between the germline ends. The CDR3 runs to 15 residues. In germline, CDR1 is GTSNPN, CDR2 SVGIG (reference sequence). For the CDR3, the DNA is TGTGCCTGGAGTGTATTTGAGGGCCGCAACAATGAGCAGTTCTTC. Protein product: CAWSVFEGRNNEQFF.

The chain is built from TRBV6-1 and TRBJ1-6; 7 bases are a match to TRBD1. Germline V gene sequence: CDR1 MNHNS, CDR2 SASEGT. The ends lost 6 bases at V and 9 bases at J; junction bases unmatched: 8. The CDR3 covers 14 residues. CDR3 amino acids: CASSRDRVVSPLHF. CDR3 nucleotides: TGTGCCAGCAGCAGAGACAGGGTCGTTTCACCCCTCCACTTT.

This clone has more than one count but fewer than ten. This sample includes further DNA sequences coding for the same CDR3. The genes are TRBV6-4 and TRBJ2-3, with 7 positions matching TRBD2. There are 16 residues in the CDR3. From germline, CDR1 is MRHNA and CDR2 SNTAGT. V was clipped by 0 bases and J by 1 base; unmatched bases: 4. This CDR3 is CASSDSGGGGTDTQYF. CDR3 nucleotides: TGTGCCAGCAGTGACTCGGGCGGGGGAGGCACAGATACGCAGTATTTT.

The chain combines TRBV30 with TRBJ2-1, with TRBD2 identical over 9 bases. The CDR3 contains 15 residues. Germline V CDR1 and CDR2: GTSNPN, SVGIG (reference sequence). The J segment lost 9 bases and the V segment lost 0 bases, leaving 9 bases of the junction unmatched. CDR3 in DNA: TGTGCCTGGAGTGTATCTGCGGGGGGGCCTAGTGAGCAGTTCTTC. It translates to CAWSVSAGGPSEQFF.

This sequence joins TRBV11-2 and TRBJ2-3; 7 bases are a match to TRBD2. V lost 5 bases, J lost 4 bases, and 15 bases stayed unmatched. Germline CDR1 is SGHAT and CDR2 is FQNNGV. CDR3 length: 17 amino acids. The CDR3 DNA follows: TGTGCCAGCAGCAAGGGGCGGGGGTTCCAAGTGGCAGATACGCAGTATTTT. This sequence encodes CASSKGRGFQVADTQYF.

In its sample, this clone was seen a few times. Here the CDR3 reads CASSPRPPEQFF. In DNA, the CDR3 is TGTGCCAGCAGCCCCAGGCCCCCTGAGCAGTTCTTC. The chain has TRBV7-2 and TRBJ2-1; D is uncertain. CDR1 is SGHTA, CDR2 FQGNSA, per germline. V lost 5 bases, J lost 9 bases, and 11 bases lay in between. The CDR3 length is 12 residues.

The J gene is TRBJ2-3, the V gene TRBV21-1; the table gives TRBD1 as D, unverified against the DNA. TRBV21-1 is a pseudogene segment. The CDR3 consists of 14 residues. The CDR3 nucleotides are TGTGCCAGCAAGCAACATACGTTGACAAATACGCAGTATTTT. It yields the protein CASKQHTLTNTQYF.

V and J are TRBV4-1 and TRBJ2-3, with 10 nucleotides matching TRBD2. This CDR3 contains 18 residues. Germline loops: CDR1 MGHRA, CDR2 YSYEKL. V lost 0 bases, J lost 5 bases, and 11 bases stayed unmatched. The CDR3 sequence: CASSQDKGAGGPVDTQYF. For the CDR3, the DNA is TGCGCCAGCAGCCAAGATAAGGGAGCGGGGGGGCCTGTAGATACGCAGTATTTT.

This clone was counted a few times. This chain joins TRBV6-5 and TRBJ2-7; D is perhaps TRBD2 (6 bases). Trimming took 4 bases from V and 6 from J, leaving 16 bases between them. CDR1 and CDR2 from the germline V gene are MNHEY and SVGAGI. The CDR3 consists of 14 residues. The CDR3 DNA reads as TGTGCCAGCAGTTTGGGACTCGACCTAGGCGAGCAGTACTTC. Encoded protein: CASSLGLDLGEQYF.

The V call is TRBV5-6, the J call TRBJ2-3, with D perhaps matching TRBD2 (6 bases). The V end was cut by 4 bases, the J end by 6 bases, with 15 bases between. Germline-derived CDR1 and CDR2 are SGHDT and YYEEEE. This CDR3 spans 14 amino acids. The CDR3 here is CASSQGLPRDTQYF. CDR3 bases: TGTGCCAGCAGCCAGGGACTTCCCCGGGATACGCAGTATTTT.

The genes are TRBV5-1 and TRBJ2-1; TRBD1 matches 7 bases. The CDR3 consists of 14 residues. Per the germline V gene, CDR1 is SGHRS and CDR2 is YFSETQ. J was trimmed by 5 bases and V by 6 bases; bases with no gene match: 8. The CDR3 loop reads CASNAGTDDNEQFF. The DNA of the CDR3 is TGCGCCAGCAACGCCGGGACAGACGACAATGAGCAGTTCTTC.

The chain couples TRBV9 to TRBJ2-2, with TRBD2 matching over 7 bases. Germline V gene sequence: CDR1 SGDLS, CDR2 YYNGEE. With V trimmed by 4 bases and J by 4 bases, 7 bases remained unmatched. The length of the CDR3 is 15 residues. In nucleotides, the CDR3 is TGTGCCAGCAGCTTGGGGGGGGGTGGCACCGGGGAGCTGTTTTTT. Amino acid sequence: CASSLGGGGTGELFF.

The V call is TRBV6-1, the J call TRBJ1-2; D uncertain. Between the trimmed V and J ends, which lost 1 base and 0 bases, there was a span of 12 bases. The CDR3 spans 16 residues. CDR1 and CDR2 (germline): MNHNS, SASEGT. The CDR3 is CASSEEEGAANYGYTF. The CDR3, as DNA: TGTGCCAGCAGTGAAGAGGAGGGAGCAGCTAACTATGGCTACACCTTC.

V is TRBV18 and J is TRBJ2-1; TRBD1 aligns across 8 bases. J gave up 3 bases and V 3 bases, and 10 bases lay outside the gene matches. Germline values: CDR1 KGHSH, CDR2 LQKENI. The CDR3 sequence is 17 residues long. CDR3 in amino acids: CASSPPGQGPLYNEQFF. The CDR3, as DNA: TGTGCCAGCTCACCCCCAGGACAGGGACCTCTCTACAATGAGCAGTTCTTC.

This clone has just a few counts. The chain joins TRBV19 to TRBJ1-1; a weak D match, TRBD1 (5 bases). The CDR3 loop spans 14 amino acids. Between the trimmed V and J ends, which lost 10 bases and 1 base, there was a span of 16 bases. Germline CDR1 LNHDA, CDR2 SQIVND (reference sequence). Written as DNA, the CDR3 is TGTGCCACAGAAATGACAGATGAGAACACTGAAGCTTTCTTT. Amino acids: CATEMTDENTEAFF.

The rearrangement uses TRBV2 and TRBJ2-1; 9 bases fit TRBD2. The CDR3 covers 15 residues. Germline V gene data show CDR1 as SNHLY and CDR2 as FYNNEI. The V gene end was trimmed by 5 bases and the J gene end by 5 bases; junction bases not matched to a gene: 7. The CDR3 sequence: CASSPLAGLNNEQFF. DNA for the CDR3: TGTGCCAGCAGTCCACTAGCGGGTCTCAACAATGAGCAGTTCTTC.

CDR3 in amino acids: CASSDRIRETQYF. The CDR3 coding sequence is TGTGCCAGCAGCGACCGCATCAGGGAGACCCAGTACTTC. The V and J genes are TRBV5-6 and TRBJ2-5; no definite D call. From germline, CDR1 is SGHDT and CDR2 YYEEEE. V shed 4 bases and J shed 5 bases, with 12 bases lying between them. The CDR3 length is 13 residues.

The rearrangement uses TRBV6-1 and TRBJ1-5; D remains ambiguous. Germline loops: CDR1 MNHNS, CDR2 SASEGT. Deletions cut 1 base from V and 2 bases from J, with 9 bases between. This CDR3 region has 15 residues. CDR3 in amino acids: CASSEERVGNQPQHF. CDR3 nucleotide sequence: TGTGCCAGCAGTGAAGAGAGGGTCGGCAATCAGCCCCAGCATTTT.

This chain links TRBV6-1 with TRBJ1-1; D uncertain. Trimming stripped 5 bases from V and 0 bases from J, with 7 bases between. Germline loops: CDR1 MNHNS, CDR2 SASEGT. CDR3 length: 13 amino acids. The CDR3 sequence: CASSSSVNTEAFF. In DNA form, the CDR3 reads TGTGCCAGCAGTTCGTCGGTGAACACTGAAGCTTTCTTT.

V gene TRBV30 combines with J gene TRBJ1-1; 9 bases align to TRBD1. The CDR3 spans 13 residues. V was clipped by 3 bases and J by 10 bases; unmatched bases: 9. CDR1 GTSNPN and CDR2 SVGIG come from the germline V gene (reference sequence). This chain's CDR3 is CAWSQGQGVSAFF. The DNA for the CDR3 is TGTGCCTGGAGCCAGGGACAGGGCGTTTCAGCTTTCTTT.

The chain recombines TRBV5-1 with TRBJ2-3; 12 bases fit TRBD2. This CDR3 region has 18 residues. The J segment lost 0 bases and the V segment lost 1 base, leaving 6 bases of the junction unmatched. Germline V gives CDR1 SGHRS, CDR2 YFSETQ. The CDR3 is CASSLLTSGGFSTDTQYF. CDR3 in DNA: TGCGCCAGCAGCTTGCTAACTAGCGGGGGGTTCAGCACAGATACGCAGTATTTT.

The chain links TRBV10-3 to TRBJ1-1; 9 bases are a match to TRBD1. The CDR3 is made up of 16 amino acids. Trimming took 7 bases from V and 6 from J; bases not matched to a gene: 15. Germline CDR1 reads ENHRY; CDR2 reads SYGVKD. CDR3 residues: CAIIARDRDGKSEAFF. CDR3 sequence (DNA): TGTGCCATCATCGCCCGGGACAGGGATGGCAAATCTGAAGCTTTCTTT.